Presented here are 28 T cell receptor beta chains from one specimen sequenced in a study of blood T cells in healthy people across ages. Sample-barcoded 5' priming and a J-beta primer mix drove a second PCR of 7 to 11 cycles. TCRdb called the 5' RACE reads again in MiXCR, with one record for every CDR3 protein. The sample holds about 1.6 million distinct CDR3 sequences; 30% to 40% are singletons and the top ten take around 11%. Material: blood. The receptors here all came from a woman in her thirties in good health.

The rearrangement joins TRBV20-1 to TRBJ1-5; unclear D gene. Trimming took off 0 bases at V and 3 bases at J, with 12 bases between the two ends. CDR1 DFQATT and CDR2 SNEGSKA come from the germline V gene (reference sequence). This CDR3 contains 15 residues. The CDR3 DNA follows: TGCAGTGCTAGAGATGGAATGATTGTCAATCAGCCCCAGCATTTT. Translation gives CSARDGMIVNQPQHF.

A few counts support this clonotype. V and J are TRBV20-1 and TRBJ2-7; TRBD2 aligns across 7 bases. The trim removed 2 bases at V and 6 bases at J, leaving 16 bases unmatched. The CDR3 spans 16 residues. The germline V gene encodes CDR1 DFQATT and CDR2 SNEGSKA (reference sequence). CDR3 bases: TGCAGTGCTAGACGAATGGGACTAACGACCGCGGGCGAGCAGTACTTC. It encodes CSARRMGLTTAGEQYF.

The rearrangement joins TRBV2 to TRBJ1-2; 7 nucleotides align to TRBD1. This CDR3 has 18 amino acids. V was pared by 7 bases and J by 4 bases, with 21 bases of the junction left unmatched. Germline V lookup: CDR1 SNHLY, CDR2 FYNNEI. The CDR3 region has the DNA TGTGCCAGCACTGCGGGTTATTCGGGACAGTCGGGTTCCTATGGCTACACCTTC. It specifies CASTAGYSGQSGSYGYTF.

This clonotype was seen a handful of times. V gene TRBV11-2 combines with J gene TRBJ1-6; D is unresolved. The V end was cut by 0 bases, the J end by 7 bases, with 10 bases between. From germline, CDR1 is SGHAT and CDR2 FQNNGV. The CDR3 is 15 residues long. CDR3 sequence (DNA): TGTGCCAGCAGCTTAGATCCTGGACCGAATTCACCCCTCCACTTT. Amino acid sequence: CASSLDPGPNSPLHF.

This sequence joins TRBV7-9 and TRBJ1-2, with unresolved D. The V gene's germline CDR1 is SEHNR and CDR2 FQNEAQ (reference sequence). CDR3 length: 16 residues. The V and J ends lost 1 base and 4 bases respectively, with 16 bases between them. This CDR3 reads CASSLEGWQRVYGYTF. CDR3 DNA sequence: TGTGCCAGCAGCTTAGAGGGCTGGCAGCGCGTCTATGGCTACACCTTC.

The V and J genes are TRBV20-1 and TRBJ2-1, with D tentatively TRBD1 or TRBD2 (5 bases each). CDR3 length: 11 residues. Germline V CDR1 and CDR2: DFQATT, SNEGSKA (reference sequence). V was clipped by 0 bases and J by 10 bases, with 7 bases between them. In nucleotides, the CDR3 is TGCAGTGCTAGAGACGGGACCGAGCAGTTCTTC. Residues: CSARDGTEQFF.

Here the CDR3 reads CASKGGLTDTQYF. Written as DNA, the CDR3 is TGTGCCAGCAAGGGGGGGCTCACAGATACGCAGTATTTT. This chain links TRBV25-1 with TRBJ2-3, with D tentatively TRBD2 (7 bases). Germline lookup yields CDR1 MGHDK and CDR2 SYGVNS. This CDR3 region has 13 residues. V lost 7 bases and J lost 2, with 10 bases in between. The variable domain in full, with the rest retrieved from reference TRBV25-1 and TRBJ2-3, is EADIYQTPRYLVIGTGKKITLECSQTMGHDKMYWYQQDPGMELHLIHYSYGVNSTEKGDLSSESTVSRIRTEHFPLTLESARPSHTSQYLCASKGGLTDTQYFGPGTRLTVL.

This clonotype was seen a handful of times. The V gene is TRBV12-3 or TRBV12-4, the J gene TRBJ1-2; D might be TRBD1 (5 bases). The CDR3 loop spans 13 amino acids. The V end lost 5 bases, the J end lost 7 bases, and 14 bases lay between the germline ends. The CDR3 bases are TGTGCCAGCAGTCGGAATCAGGGTGGTGGCTACACCTTC. Translation: CASSRNQGGGYTF.

Notes on this clonotype: A read error is possible here, since a much larger clone lies one base away. The genes are TRBV7-3 and TRBJ2-5; TRBD2 aligns across 8 bases. The CDR3 spans 15 residues. CDR1 and CDR2 from the germline V gene are SGHTA and FQGTGA. Trimming at V came to 0 bases and at J to 11 bases, leaving 11 bases not matched to a gene. The CDR3, as DNA: TGTGCCAGCAGCTTAACGGGACTAGGGCTCAATGAGCAGTACTTC. This gives the protein CASSLTGLGLNEQYF.

This clonotype came up many times. This rearrangement joins TRBV6-5 to TRBJ1-6; D gene unclear. The CDR3 is 14 amino acids. The V gene lost 0 bases and the J gene lost 8 bases, with 8 bases spanning the gap. The germline V gene has CDR1 MNHEY and CDR2 SVGAGI. The CDR3 protein is CASSYSSVDSPLHF. As DNA, the CDR3 is TGTGCCAGCAGTTACTCGAGCGTTGATTCACCCCTCCACTTT.

This clonotype turned up a few times. V and J are TRBV6-1 and TRBJ2-7; TRBD2 matches at 10 bases. This CDR3 region has 17 residues. V lost 7 bases and J lost 0; bases outside the gene matches: 12. Germline CDR1 and CDR2: MNHNS and SASEGT. The CDR3 region is CASIPLGAGGSSYEQYF. CDR3 DNA: TGTGCCAGCATTCCACTAGGAGCGGGAGGGAGCTCCTACGAGCAGTACTTC.

This clonotype has ten or more counts. The V gene is TRBV12-3 or TRBV12-4, the J gene TRBJ2-1, with 8 positions matching TRBD2. V lost 7 bases, J lost 3 bases, and 11 bases stayed unmatched. The CDR3 loop spans 16 amino acids. CDR3 bases: TGTGCCAGCATCCGGGCGGGAGGACCAAACTACAATGAGCAGTTCTTC. Encoded protein: CASIRAGGPNYNEQFF.

For this clonotype: Its ends do not fully match the called genes, so a read error is possible. This sequence joins TRBV9 and TRBJ2-3, with TRBD2 matching over 8 bases. This CDR3 has 16 amino acids. Germline CDR1 and CDR2: SGDLS and YYNGEE. The CDR3 DNA sequence: TGTGCCAGCAGCGTAGTTACTAGCGGACGCACGGATACGCAGTATTTT. Its protein product is CASSVVTSGRTDTQYF. The variable domain in full, completed from reference TRBV9 and TRBJ2-3, reads DSGVTQTPKHLITATGQRVTLRCSPRSGDLSVYWYQQSLDQGLQFLIQYYNGEERAKGNILERFSAQQFPDLHSELNLSSLELGDSALYFCASSVVTSGRTDTQYFGPGTRLTVL.

V gene TRBV2 combines with J gene TRBJ1-4; 7 bases fit TRBD1. Per germline, CDR1 SNHLY and CDR2 FYNNEI. Unmatched junction bases numbered 8, after V lost 5 bases and J lost 8 bases. The CDR3 runs to 14 residues. CDR3 residues: CASSYYRGLEKLFF. The CDR3 coding sequence is TGTGCCAGCAGTTACTACAGGGGATTAGAAAAACTGTTTTTT.

The V gene is TRBV15, the J gene TRBJ2-1; 12 bases align to TRBD2. The CDR3 runs to 17 residues. Trimming at V came to 5 bases and at J to 4 bases, leaving 9 bases not matched to a gene. Germline V gives CDR1 LNHNV, CDR2 YYDKDF (reference sequence). The CDR3 spells CATSGSSGGEFYNEQFF. As DNA, the CDR3 is TGTGCCACCAGCGGGTCTAGCGGGGGGGAGTTTTACAATGAGCAGTTCTTC.

This chain links TRBV29-1 with TRBJ2-3; 8 positions agree with TRBD2. V trimming: 4 bases; J trimming: 5 bases; junction bases outside the gene matches: 20. Germline V gene sequence: CDR1 SQVTM, CDR2 ANQGSEA. The CDR3 runs to 18 residues. CDR3 sequence (DNA): TGCAGCGTTGGTTTAGCGGGATCCTCGGTCGATTGGGGAGATACGCAGTATTTT. This sequence encodes CSVGLAGSSVDWGDTQYF.

The V call is TRBV9, the J call TRBJ1-1, with TRBD1 matching over 8 bases. The CDR3 is made up of 14 amino acids. In germline, CDR1 is SGDLS, CDR2 YYNGEE. V shed 4 bases and J 5 bases; nucleotides not matched to a gene: 7. The CDR3 spells CASSQGAGGTEAFF. Here the CDR3 DNA reads TGTGCCAGCAGCCAGGGGGCGGGAGGGACTGAAGCTTTCTTT.

The CDR3: CASAGTSSTDTQYF. The CDR3 DNA follows: TGTGCCAGCGCTGGGACTAGCAGCACAGATACGCAGTATTTT. The chain carries TRBV2 and TRBJ2-3; 9 bases agree with TRBD2. The J segment lost 0 bases and the V segment lost 8 bases, leaving 3 bases of the junction unmatched. The length of the CDR3 is 14 residues. Germline V lookup: CDR1 SNHLY, CDR2 FYNNEI.

This clonotype was seen at least ten times. V and J are TRBV12-3 or TRBV12-4 and TRBJ2-7; D not resolved. Trimming took 6 bases from V and 2 from J, leaving 14 bases between them. There are 14 residues in the CDR3. CDR3: CASRPPGAPYEQYF. The CDR3 nucleotides are TGTGCCAGCAGGCCCCCGGGTGCGCCCTACGAGCAGTACTTC.

The sample holds a few counts of this clonotype. The chain is built from TRBV20-1 and TRBJ1-2; no clear D gene. Trimming pared 6 bases from V and 6 bases from J, leaving 17 bases between. The CDR3 is 13 residues long. The germline CDR1 and CDR2 sequences are DFQATT and SNEGSKA (reference sequence). The CDR3 DNA reads as TGCAGTGCCCTCACCCAGGTAGTAGATGGCTACACCTTC. This sequence encodes CSALTQVVDGYTF.

This clonotype was counted at least ten times. Its ends do not fully match the called genes, so a read error is possible. This chain connects TRBV5-1 to TRBJ2-5; D perhaps matches TRBD2 (6 bases). This CDR3 spans 14 amino acids. Germline V gene lookup returns CDR1 SGHRS and CDR2 YFSETQ. The CDR3, as DNA: TGTGCCAGCAGCTTAGGAGCGGGTAGAGAGACCCAGTACTTC. It specifies CASSLGAGRETQYF.

This clonotype has just one count. The chain is built from TRBV29-1 and TRBJ1-1; D is perhaps TRBD1 (6 bases). Per germline, CDR1 SQVTM and CDR2 ANQGSEA. Trimming cost V 6 bases and J 5 bases, with 13 bases left between them. The CDR3 has 12 amino acids. This CDR3 reads CSVATGRTEAFF. The CDR3 DNA is TGCAGCGTGGCGACAGGCAGAACTGAAGCTTTCTTT.

There are a few counts of this clonotype. The chain combines TRBV20-1 with TRBJ1-5; weak D call: TRBD1 (5 bases). Per germline, CDR1 DFQATT and CDR2 SNEGSKA (reference sequence). The CDR3 length is 13 residues. The germline V and J ends were trimmed by 1 base and 3 bases, with 7 bases remaining between them. The DNA for the CDR3 is TGCAGTGCTAGAGGCAGGGTCAATCAGCCCCAGCATTTT. The encoded protein is CSARGRVNQPQHF.

The V call is TRBV7-2, the J call TRBJ1-1; unclear D gene. The CDR3 runs 13 residues. CDR1 is SGHTA, CDR2 FQGNSA, per germline. Trimming left V 2 bases short and J 10 bases short, with 14 bases between. CDR3: CASSLLERRGAFF. The CDR3 coding sequence is TGTGCCAGCAGCTTACTGGAGCGGAGAGGAGCTTTCTTT.

This clonotype was picked up one time. The J gene is TRBJ1-1, the V gene TRBV28; TRBD1 agrees at 7 bases. V lost 7 bases to trimming and J lost 7 bases; unmatched junction nucleotides: 9. The CDR3 extends over 13 amino acids. CDR1 and CDR2 (germline): MDHEN, SYDVKM. As DNA, the CDR3 is TGTGCCAGCAAGGCAGGGGGAATGATTGAAGCTTTCTTT. It specifies CASKAGGMIEAFF.

The gene calls are TRBV11-2 and TRBJ2-1; D call uncertain. The germline gives CDR1 SGHAT, CDR2 FQNNGV. The V end was cut by 1 base, the J end by 3 bases, with 7 bases between. The length of the CDR3 is 14 residues. CDR3 amino acids: CASSLGGYYNEQFF. CDR3 sequence (DNA): TGTGCCAGCAGCTTAGGTGGATACTACAATGAGCAGTTCTTC.

This sequence joins TRBV4-1 and TRBJ2-1, with 11 bases lining up with TRBD2. The CDR3 runs to 18 residues. J gave up 4 bases and V 0 bases, and 8 bases lay outside the gene matches. Germline V gene data show CDR1 as MGHRA and CDR2 as YSYEKL. The CDR3 protein is CASSQDPSGLAEYNEQFF. In DNA, the CDR3 is TGCGCCAGCAGCCAAGACCCCTCGGGACTAGCGGAGTACAATGAGCAGTTCTTC.

This clonotype was recorded at least ten times. The V call is TRBV10-3, the J call TRBJ2-3; possibly TRBD2 for D (5 bases). CDR1 ENHRY and CDR2 SYGVKD come from the germline V gene. Trimming took off 10 bases at V and 6 bases at J, with 20 bases between the two ends. The CDR3 is 14 residues long. In DNA form, the CDR3 reads TGTGCCACCGAGGAGGAGCTACCCAGGGATACGCAGTATTTT. The encoded protein is CATEEELPRDTQYF.